This T cell receptor (beta chain) was documented in a study of cytomegalovirus exposure and HLA in healthy donors. Notes on the study in general: Later analysis showed most CMV-associated TCR beta chains appearing HLA-restricted. The number of N-insertions in an Asian-associated ancestry cluster was reportedly below the roughly 620-donor mean in a later analysis. Being indistinguishable, some V segments were excluded, TRBV6-2 and TRBV6-3 among them. Cytomegalovirus-associated status was assigned to some 160 TCR beta chains.

This CDR3 region has 16 residues. The V end was cut by 0 bases, the J end by 7 bases, with 15 bases between. From germline, CDR1 is SGHAT and CDR2 FQNNGV. As concerns this clone: Its matching antigen is unknown.

It was with 60 Vbeta and 13 Jbeta primers that the PCR ran. Sequencing used immunoSEQ multiplex PCR; TCRdb keeps in-frame clones, though not all of them. The sample holds tens of thousands of clones, just under 80% seen once. Input material: PBMCs. This rearrangement joins TRBV11-2 to TRBJ1-4; no reliable D call. This sequence originates from a male donor in good health and CMV-seropositive. The CDR3 sequence: CASSLDPLAGSEKLFF. The CDR3 region has the DNA TGTGCCAGCAGCTTAGATCCTCTGGCAGGCAGTGAAAAACTGTTTTTT.